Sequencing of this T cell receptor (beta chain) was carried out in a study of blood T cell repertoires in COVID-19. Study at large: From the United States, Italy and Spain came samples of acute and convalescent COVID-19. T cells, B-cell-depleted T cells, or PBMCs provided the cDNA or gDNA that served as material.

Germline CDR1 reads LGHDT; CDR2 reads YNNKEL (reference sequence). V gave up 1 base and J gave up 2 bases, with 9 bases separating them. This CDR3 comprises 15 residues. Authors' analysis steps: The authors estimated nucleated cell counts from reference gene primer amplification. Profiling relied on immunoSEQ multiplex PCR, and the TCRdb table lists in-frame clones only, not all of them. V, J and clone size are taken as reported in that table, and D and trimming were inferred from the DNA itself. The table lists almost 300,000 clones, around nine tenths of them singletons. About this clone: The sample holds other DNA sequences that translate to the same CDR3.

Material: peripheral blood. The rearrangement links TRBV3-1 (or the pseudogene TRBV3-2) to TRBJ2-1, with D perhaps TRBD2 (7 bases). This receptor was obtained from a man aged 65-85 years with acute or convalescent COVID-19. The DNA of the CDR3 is TGTGCCAGCAGCCAAGCGGGGGGCGCCTACAATGAGCAGTTCTTC. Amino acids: CASSQAGGAYNEQFF.